Listed below are T cell receptor beta chains from one sample, sequenced in a study of T cell responses to AZD1222 COVID-19 vaccine. Assay: immunoSEQ multiplex PCR; the TCRdb copy retains only in-frame clones and omits some. Of around 99,000 clones in the sample, around 90% were seen once. The starting material was peripheral blood, obtained on day 0 of AZD1222 vaccination. These receptors originate from an adult in good health. CDR3s include the opening cysteine and the closing phenylalanine or tryptophan. The D gene is left open where the match is weak. The size entry is marked missing in some rows and otherwise reads once, few, many or a size class.

v_gene: TRBV14; d_gene: .; j_gene: TRBJ2-3; abundance: .; CDR3nt: TGTGCCAGCAGCCAAGTTAAAACCGGGGATACGCAGTATTTT; CDR3aa: CASSQVKTGDTQYF
v_gene: TRBV30; d_gene: .; j_gene: TRBJ1-2; abundance: .; CDR3nt: TGTGCCTGGAGTGTATCCGGGACCTACTATGGCTACACCTTC; CDR3aa: CAWSVSGTYYGYTF
v_gene: TRBV19; d_gene: .; j_gene: TRBJ1-1; abundance: .; CDR3nt: TGTGCCAGTAGTATTCCCCAGAAGGCTGAAGCTTTCTTT; CDR3aa: CASSIPQKAEAFF
v_gene: TRBV9; d_gene: .; j_gene: TRBJ1-1; abundance: .; CDR3nt: TGTGCCAGCAGCCTCGCGGTTCAGGGGACTGAAGCTTTCTTT; CDR3aa: CASSLAVQGTEAFF
v_gene: TRBV4-1; d_gene: .; j_gene: TRBJ1-6; abundance: .; CDR3nt: TGCGCCAGCAGCCACGGGACTTTTTACTCCTATAATTCACCCCTCCACTTT; CDR3aa: CASSHGTFYSYNSPLHF
v_gene: TRBV2; d_gene: TRBD1; j_gene: TRBJ1-2; abundance: .; CDR3nt: TGTGCCAGCACAAGGGACAGACCTAACTATGGCTACACCTTC; CDR3aa: CASTRDRPNYGYTF
v_gene: TRBV7-9; d_gene: TRBD1; j_gene: TRBJ1-4; abundance: .; CDR3nt: TGTGCCAGCAGCTGGGGACAGGGGGGTGAAAAACTGTTTTTT; CDR3aa: CASSWGQGGEKLFF
v_gene: TRBV15; d_gene: .; j_gene: TRBJ2-3; abundance: .; CDR3nt: TGTGCCACCAGCAACTGGGGACCAGATACGCAGTATTTT; CDR3aa: CATSNWGPDTQYF
v_gene: TRBV6-1; d_gene: .; j_gene: TRBJ1-1; abundance: .; CDR3nt: TGTGCCAGCAGTGAAATTATAGGCAGAAACACTGAAGCTTTCTTT; CDR3aa: CASSEIIGRNTEAFF
v_gene: TRBV3-1/TRBV3-2; d_gene: TRBD1; j_gene: TRBJ1-2; abundance: .; CDR3nt: TGTGCCAGCAGCCTTCGGACAGGGGGCCTCTATGGCTACACCTTC; CDR3aa: CASSLRTGGLYGYTF
v_gene: TRBV6-5; d_gene: .; j_gene: TRBJ1-1; abundance: .; CDR3nt: TGTGCCAGCAGTCCCCCGGGCCGCCAAGGGGAAGCTTTCTTT; CDR3aa: CASSPPGRQGEAFF
v_gene: TRBV21-1; d_gene: .; j_gene: TRBJ1-5; abundance: .; CDR3nt: TGTGCCAGCAGCCCTACCGGACGGTATAGCAATCAGCCCCAGCATTTT; CDR3aa: CASSPTGRYSNQPQHF
v_gene: TRBV2; d_gene: .; j_gene: TRBJ2-7; abundance: .; CDR3nt: TGTGCCAGCAGTGAAATTGGAACGGGTAAACAGTACTTC; CDR3aa: CASSEIGTGKQYF
v_gene: TRBV6-6; d_gene: .; j_gene: TRBJ1-1; abundance: .; CDR3nt: TGTGCCAGCAGTTTGAAGGGGCTAATGAACACTGAAGCTTTCTTT; CDR3aa: CASSLKGLMNTEAFF
v_gene: TRBV6-4; d_gene: TRBD1; j_gene: TRBJ2-3; abundance: few; CDR3nt: TGTGCCAGCAGTGACAATGGGGGACAGGGTACAGATACGCAGTATTTT; CDR3aa: CASSDNGGQGTDTQYF
v_gene: TRBV18; d_gene: .; j_gene: TRBJ2-1; abundance: .; CDR3nt: TGTGCCAGCTCACCCATGGGCAATGAGCAGTTCTTC; CDR3aa: CASSPMGNEQFF
v_gene: TRBV5-1; d_gene: .; j_gene: TRBJ2-3; abundance: .; CDR3nt: TGCGCCAGCAGCTTGGGGGGGTCCGGCACAGATACGCAGTATTTT; CDR3aa: CASSLGGSGTDTQYF
v_gene: TRBV3-1/TRBV3-2; d_gene: TRBD1; j_gene: TRBJ1-5; abundance: .; CDR3nt: TGTGCCAGCAGCCGAGGGACAGGGCCCAATCAGCCCCAGCATTTT; CDR3aa: CASSRGTGPNQPQHF
v_gene: TRBV19; d_gene: TRBD1; j_gene: TRBJ2-7; abundance: .; CDR3nt: TGTGCCAGTAGTATCCCAGGGACAGGGGGCCTTGAGCAGTACTTC; CDR3aa: CASSIPGTGGLEQYF
v_gene: TRBV30; d_gene: .; j_gene: TRBJ1-1; abundance: .; CDR3nt: TGTGCCTGGAGCGCCGTGGTGAACACTGAAGCTTTCTTT; CDR3aa: CAWSAVVNTEAFF
v_gene: TRBV18; d_gene: TRBD1; j_gene: TRBJ1-2; abundance: .; CDR3nt: TGTGCCAGCTCACCGACAGGGGGCTCCACGAACGGCTACACCTTC; CDR3aa: CASSPTGGSTNGYTF
v_gene: TRBV7-3; d_gene: .; j_gene: TRBJ2-1; abundance: .; CDR3nt: TGTGCCAGCAGCCAAATCATAGTTGACAGAAATGAGCAGTTCTTC; CDR3aa: CASSQIIVDRNEQFF
v_gene: TRBV30; d_gene: TRBD1; j_gene: TRBJ1-6; abundance: .; CDR3nt: TGTGCCTGGAGTGGGAGACAGGGGACCTATAATTCACCCCTCCACTTT; CDR3aa: CAWSGRQGTYNSPLHF
v_gene: TRBV7-2; d_gene: TRBD2; j_gene: TRBJ2-1; abundance: .; CDR3nt: TGTGCCAGCAGCCTCGGACTAGCGGGAGGATACGAGCAGTTCTTC; CDR3aa: CASSLGLAGGYEQFF
v_gene: TRBV9; d_gene: .; j_gene: TRBJ2-7; abundance: .; CDR3nt: TGTGCCAGCGGTCGGACAAGGGGGAACTTCGAGCAGTACTTC; CDR3aa: CASGRTRGNFEQYF
v_gene: TRBV12-3/TRBV12-4; d_gene: .; j_gene: TRBJ1-1; abundance: .; CDR3nt: TGTGCCAGCAGTTTTGTCAGTGAAGCTTTCTTT; CDR3aa: CASSFVSEAFF
v_gene: TRBV2; d_gene: TRBD1; j_gene: TRBJ1-1; abundance: .; CDR3nt: TGTGCCAGCGACCAGGGGGCTGAAGCTTTCTTT; CDR3aa: CASDQGAEAFF